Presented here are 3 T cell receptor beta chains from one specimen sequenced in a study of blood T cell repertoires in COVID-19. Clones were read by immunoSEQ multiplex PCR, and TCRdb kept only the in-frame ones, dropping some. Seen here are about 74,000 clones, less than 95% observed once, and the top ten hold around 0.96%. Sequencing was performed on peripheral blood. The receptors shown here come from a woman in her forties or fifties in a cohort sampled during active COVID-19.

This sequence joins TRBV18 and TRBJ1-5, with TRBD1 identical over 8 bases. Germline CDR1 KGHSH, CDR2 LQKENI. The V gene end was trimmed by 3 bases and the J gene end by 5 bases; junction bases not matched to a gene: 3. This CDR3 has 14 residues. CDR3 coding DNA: TGTGCCAGCTCACCCGGACAGGGTGATCAGCCCCAGCATTTT. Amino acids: CASSPGQGDQPQHF.

In nucleotides, the CDR3 is TGTGCCACCGCAACCTTAACAGGGACTGAAGCTTTCTTT. Encoded protein: CATATLTGTEAFF. This chain joins TRBV12-3 or TRBV12-4 and TRBJ1-1, with a possible D match to TRBD1 (6 bases). The CDR3 runs 13 residues. V was shortened by 10 bases and J by 5 bases, with 17 bases between the two germline ends.

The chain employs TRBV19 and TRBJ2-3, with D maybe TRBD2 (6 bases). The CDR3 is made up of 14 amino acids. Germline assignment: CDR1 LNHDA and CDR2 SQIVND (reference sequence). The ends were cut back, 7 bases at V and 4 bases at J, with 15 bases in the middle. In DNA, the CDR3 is TGTGCCAGTAAACGGGAGATTGGGGCAGATACGCAGTATTTT. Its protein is CASKREIGADTQYF.